The clone carrying this T cell receptor beta chain was seen just once. Authors' processing steps: Amplifying reference gene primers gave estimates of nucleated cell counts. Clones were sequenced by immunoSEQ multiplex PCR, and TCRdb holds only the in-frame ones, with some missing. V and J calls and clone size follow that table, whereas D and trimming were derived from the DNA. The sample holds approximately 67,000 clones, 80% to 90% seen once. This sample was included in a study of blood T cell repertoires in COVID-19. The CDR3 is 16 residues long. Germline values: CDR1 SGHRS, CDR2 YFSETQ. Trimming took 3 bases from V and 5 from J; bases not matched to a gene: 9.

This sequence was found in a man between 50 and 59 years old with active COVID-19. Material for sequencing was peripheral blood. The genes are TRBV5-1 and TRBJ2-5; TRBD2 aligns across 11 bases. Written as DNA, the CDR3 is TGCGCCAGCAGCTCGGGACTAGCGGAGCCAACGGAGACCCAGTACTTC. Amino acid sequence: CASSSGLAEPTETQYF.